This entry is about one TCR beta chain. This CDR3 is built from 14 residues. J lost 8 bases, V lost 6 bases, and 4 bases had no gene match. Germline V gene sequence: CDR1 MDHEN, CDR2 SYDVKM. Profiled with immunoSEQ multiplex PCR; TCRdb holds only in-frame clones, not every one. Of about 100,000 clones in the sample, approximately 90% are singletons; the top ten hold roughly 4.2%. The sample originates from a study of blood T cell repertoires in COVID-19. Study overall: Material from acute and convalescent COVID-19 was sourced from the United States, Italy and Spain. Sources were T cells, B-cell-depleted T cells, or PBMCs; the material itself was cDNA or gDNA.

The origin of this receptor is a human donor with COVID-19, enrolled during active disease. The donor label of this sample is uncertain. The sequenced material came from peripheral blood. V usage is TRBV28 and J usage is TRBJ1-6; 10 positions agree with TRBD1. The CDR3: CASSQTGGHSPLHF. In nucleotides, the CDR3 is TGTGCCAGCAGCCAGACAGGGGGCCATTCACCCCTCCACTTT.